This T cell receptor (beta chain) was identified in a study of blood T cell repertoires in COVID-19. Overall study context: Collection of acute and convalescent COVID-19 samples took place in the United States, Italy and Spain. The analysed material was cDNA or gDNA that came from T cells, B-cell-depleted T cells, or PBMCs.

The Seattle patients, enrolled during active infection, were followed longitudinally. Per the study methods: It was from reference gene primer amplification that nucleated cell counts were estimated. This table comes from immunoSEQ multiplex PCR, and its TCRdb copy is limited to in-frame clones, with some not included. The V and J calls and clone size were taken over from that table, and D and trimming were inferred from the DNA. The table has about 130,000 clones, around 82% seen once; the top ten hold about 15%. Sequencing was performed on peripheral blood. This sequence was found in a man younger than 45 with COVID-19, enrolled during active disease.

The CDR3 sequence: CASSLSAGANTGELFF. In DNA, the CDR3 is TGCGCCAGCAGCTTGTCAGCGGGAGCGAACACCGGGGAGCTGTTTTTT. The rearrangement joins TRBV5-1 to TRBJ2-2; 8 bases agree with TRBD2. The CDR3 runs to 16 residues. Germline V CDR1 and CDR2: SGHRS, YFSETQ. J gave up 0 bases and V 1 base, and 2 bases lay outside the gene matches.